This record covers a single TCR beta chain. What antigen it recognizes has not been identified. Within one base of it there is no much larger clone, and no base qualities were kept. The source of the sample is a study of shared clonotypes between healthy human individuals (dated by TCRdb to between 2020 and 2021). Describing the broader study: A few men and a couple of women, aged 18 to 49 years, made up the cohort. To estimate repertoire size and how much clonotype sharing occurs between individuals, the study deeply sequenced the blood TCR repertoires of five or six healthy adults. Leukapheresis yielded between about 0.9 and 9 billion PBMCs per donor. Libraries were prepared and TCR repertoires were sequenced by different laboratories using diverse techniques, in order to increase sequencing depth and limit assay-specific biases. Per donor, three plates each were used for CD4 naive and CD4 memory, two for CD8 naive, and one for CD8 memory.

Using the deep immunoSEQ assay, multiplex PCR amplified TCR CDR3 regions from genomic DNA. For each cell subset, the extracted genomic DNA was distributed evenly across all wells of several immunoSEQ 96-well plates, and each plate served as one replicate. For sorted subsets, around 200 ng genomic DNA, equal to 30,000 or so T cell genomes, was loaded into each replicate PCR. Purified libraries were measured with a Qubit 3.0 fluorometer, size-checked on a Bioanalyzer 2100, and measured again with the KAPA Library Quantification kit. Each immunoSEQ 96-well plate was sequenced on its own single-read 150-cycle Illumina NextSeq 550 flow cell. Turning to the authors' computational methods: Because the immunoSEQ output included only junctional sequences and no quality scores, the filtering could not be the same as the filtering used for full-length reads. To assign V/J genes and CDR3, sequences were annotated using PyIR, a Python wrapper for IgBLAST v1.9, with IMGT germline references. Reads were removed for weak V/J assignments (E-value above 1e-6), missing CDR3, stop codons, out-of-frame junctions, or ambiguous translated residues. V3J clonotypes were defined by identical inferred V gene, J gene, and CDR3 amino acid sequence. The percentage overlap between two repertoires was calculated by dividing the number of shared unique clonotypes by the size of the smaller repertoire. RTK rarefaction, the Chao1 estimator, and Recon v2.1 estimates of unobserved clonotypes were used to assess repertoire richness. For all TCRbeta clonotypes obtained by the gDNA method from several donors, generation probabilities were computed with OLGA. Drawn from immuneACCESS, this table holds only the in-frame rearrangements with V and J called that TCRdb kept. Clones are partly lost; checked studies trace under half to an unresolved V gene and leave the rest unexplained. Clone size and the V and J calls come from that table; the DNA yielded D and trimming. In this sample the table shows about 2.1 million clones, roughly 91% of which occur a single time. The top ten hold under 2% of the sample.

Study-wide findings and limitations: Sampling was restricted to blood, and TCR repertoires in tissue are likely to differ from TCR repertoires in blood. When a handful of donors were compared, the shared fraction of clonotypes was around 5% for naive CD4, 3.5% for naive CD8, 2% to 2.5% for memory CD4, and roughly 0.4% for memory CD8. The small number of donors limited the genetic and exposure-history diversity represented. Higher generation probabilities were observed for clonotypes shared by all four sorted-subset donors than for non-shared clonotypes. Incomplete sequencing was indicated by rarefaction of sorted-subset datasets, despite the large sequencing depth. Naive subsets generally had larger estimated clonotype richness than memory subsets. Pairwise subsampling indicated that sequencing depth was expected to affect the degree of clonotype sharing among donors.

For the CD8 naive samples, CD45RO-negative cells were positively selected for CCR7, yielding a CD45RA+CCR7+ population from which TemRA cells were excluded. Donors were healthy HIV-negative adults with no recently reported acute infections or vaccinations. Only Caucasian adults living in Nashville, Tennessee, USA were represented among the donors. Blood was obtained by leukapheresis, after which PBMCs were separated by Ficoll-Histopaque density gradient centrifugation and cryopreserved in liquid nitrogen vapor phase. Analytical flow cytometry was used to check the purity and quantity of each magnetically sorted T cell population. Genomic DNA was isolated from each sorted fraction and quantified by UV absorbance on a Nanodrop 2000c. The CDR3 numbers 15 residues from cysteine through phenylalanine. This entry keeps only the CDR3 DNA: 45 bases, framed from base 1. At the junction V is shortened by 5 bases and J by 5 bases, with 19 bases in between. The germline V gene (reference sequence) supplies CDR1 LNHDA and CDR2 SQIVND.

The chain is made from TRBV19 and TRBJ2-7; TRBD1 might be the D gene, on 5 matching bases. This sequence originates from a man aged 18 to 29 in good health. Some clones in this sample may be carry-over from other donors' samples. Input material: naive CD8+ T cells from PBMCs. This specimen's cell subset or site label, per the study, means: CD45RA+CCR7+. Here the CDR3 is given as CASSPPSGWGHEQYF. The base sequence is TGTGCCAGTAGTCCCCCTTCAGGGTGGGGCCACGAGCAGTACTTC.